The 5 T cell receptor beta chains listed next were all sequenced from one sample in a study of blood T cell repertoires in COVID-19. Here immunoSEQ multiplex PCR was the method, and the copy in TCRdb shows in-frame clones only, minus some. The profile shows fewer than 600,000 clones, roughly 87% of them singletons. Material for sequencing was peripheral blood. The receptors here all came from a man between 18 and 35 years old with COVID-19, enrolled during active disease.

The DNA of the CDR3 is TGTGCCAGCTCACCGCGGGCGGAGACCCAGTACTTC. Encoded protein: CASSPRAETQYF. The genes are TRBV18 and TRBJ2-5; tentatively, D is TRBD2 (5 bases). The CDR3 contains 12 residues. Looked up from germline, CDR1 is KGHSH and CDR2 is LQKENI. With 3 bases removed from V and 5 bases from J, the gap between germline ends came to 7 bases.

The J gene is TRBJ2-7, the V gene TRBV10-3, with 11 bases aligning to TRBD2. V shed 5 bases and J 6 bases; nucleotides not matched to a gene: 12. This CDR3 is built from 16 residues. In germline, CDR1 is ENHRY, CDR2 SYGVKD. This chain's CDR3 is CAISPLAGVKGSEQYF. In DNA form, the CDR3 reads TGTGCCATCAGTCCACTAGCGGGAGTGAAAGGAAGCGAGCAGTACTTC.

V usage is TRBV19 and J usage is TRBJ2-7, with 9 bases identical to TRBD1. There are 13 residues in the CDR3. The junction had 7 bases not matched to a gene; V was cut back by 6 bases and J by 7 bases. Per germline, CDR1 LNHDA and CDR2 SQIVND (reference sequence). DNA for the CDR3: TGTGCCAGTAGCGCCGGGACAGGGTTAGAGCAGTACTTC. Residues: CASSAGTGLEQYF. Filled out from reference TRBV19 and TRBJ2-7, the complete variable domain reads DGGITQSPKYLFRKEGQNVTLSCEQNLNHDAMYWYRQDPGQGLRLIYYSQIVNDFQKGDIAEGYSVSREKKESFPLTVTSAQKNPTAFYLCASSAGTGLEQYFGPGTRLTVT.

CDR3 sequence (DNA): TGTGCCTGGAGTGCGACAGGGCTCTATGGCTACACCTTC. Translated, it gives CAWSATGLYGYTF. The V and J genes are TRBV30 and TRBJ1-2; TRBD1 agrees at 7 bases. Germline assignment: CDR1 GTSNPN and CDR2 SVGIG (reference sequence). Losses at the gene ends were 1 base for V and 4 bases for J; bases not matched to a gene: 3. The CDR3 totals 13 residues. The whole variable domain, filled in from reference TRBV30 and TRBJ1-2, reads SQTIHQWPATLVQPVGSPLSLECTVEGTSNPNLYWYRQAAGRGLQLLFYSVGIGQISSEVPQNLSASRPQDRQFILSSKKLLLSDSGFYLCAWSATGLYGYTFGSGTRLTVV.

The chain carries TRBV3-1 (or the pseudogene TRBV3-2) and TRBJ1-2, with 7 bases identical to TRBD1. V lost 6 bases, J lost 1 base, and 5 bases stayed unmatched. This CDR3 spans 14 amino acids. Looked up from germline, CDR1 is LGHDT and CDR2 is YNNKEL (reference sequence). CDR3 loop: CASSQTGVNYGYTF. The DNA of the CDR3 is TGTGCCAGCAGTCAAACAGGGGTTAACTATGGCTACACCTTC.